The rows below give T cell receptor beta chains drawn from one sample of a study of long-term antiretroviral therapy in people with HIV. Data came from immunoSEQ multiplex PCR; TCRdb stores just in-frame clones and leaves some out. The table lists over 30,000 clones, 75% to 85% of them singletons. The input for sequencing was unsorted PBMCs, taken 1.9 years after starting antiretroviral therapy. These receptor sequences come from a man between 18 and 29 years old with HIV. CDR3s include the opening cysteine and the closing phenylalanine or tryptophan. A D gene is named only where the DNA matches it firmly. Part of the rows lack a size; the others show once, few, many or a class for expanded clones.

clone_size j_call v_call d_call cdr3_aa cdr3_nt
- TRBJ1-6 TRBV2 TRBD1 CASSQGAGSPLHF TGTGCCAGCAGTCAGGGGGCCGGTTCACCCCTCCACTTT
few TRBJ1-1 TRBV28 - CASSLGTTTEAFF TGTGCCAGCAGTTTAGGGACGACCACTGAAGCTTTCTTT
- TRBJ1-1 TRBV2 - CASSDPGPNTEAFF TGTGCCAGCAGTGACCCGGGCCCCAACACTGAAGCTTTCTTT
- TRBJ2-3 TRBV5-1 - CASSLTGLGDASDTQYF TGCGCCAGCAGCTTGACAGGTTTAGGCGACGCTTCGGATACGCAGTATTTT
- TRBJ2-5 TRBV6-5 - CASSFNRELETQYF TGTGCCAGCAGTTTTAACAGGGAGTTGGAGACCCAGTACTTC
once TRBJ1-6 TRBV11-2 - CASSSRGSYNSPLHF TGTGCCAGCAGCTCCAGGGGCTCCTATAATTCACCCCTCCACTTT
- TRBJ1-1 TRBV7-8 TRBD1 CASSPQGAYTEAFF TGTGCCAGCAGCCCACAGGGGGCATACACTGAAGCTTTCTTT
- TRBJ1-1 TRBV7-2 - CASSFSVTVNTEAFF TGTGCCAGCAGTTTCAGCGTAACGGTGAACACTGAAGCTTTCTTT
- TRBJ2-3 TRBV7-2 - CASSIGAEDTQYF TGTGCCAGCAGCATTGGGGCCGAAGATACGCAGTATTTT
- TRBJ2-4 TRBV5-6 - CASSLMDGVQYF TGTGCCAGCAGCTTGATGGACGGAGTTCAGTACTTC
- TRBJ2-5 TRBV14 - CASSQDLGAPETQYF TGTGCCAGCAGCCAAGACCTGGGGGCCCCGGAGACCCAGTACTTC
- TRBJ2-1 TRBV9 - CASSSPGGISYNEQFF TGTGCCAGCAGCTCCCCCGGGGGTATCTCCTACAATGAGCAGTTCTTC
few TRBJ2-2 TRBV28 - CASSVGRDPTGELFF TGTGCCAGCAGCGTCGGGAGAGACCCCACCGGGGAGCTGTTTTTT
- TRBJ2-1 TRBV7-9 - CASSLEGGYNEQFF TGTGCCAGCAGCTTAGAGGGGGGTTACAATGAGCAGTTCTTC
- TRBJ2-2 TRBV11-2 TRBD1 CASSLGRGTGDDTGELFF TGTGCCAGCAGCTTAGGTCGAGGGACAGGGGACGACACCGGGGAGCTGTTTTTT
- TRBJ2-7 TRBV30 - CASRDIKGYEQYF TGTGCCTCCCGGGACATTAAGGGGTACGAGCAGTACTTC
- TRBJ2-2 TRBV28 TRBD1 CASSFPGQGESGELFF TGTGCCAGCAGTTTCCCGGGACAGGGGGAAAGCGGGGAGCTGTTTTTT
- TRBJ1-2 TRBV9 TRBD1 CASSSQGQGDGYTF TGTGCCAGCAGCTCCCAGGGACAGGGTGATGGCTACACCTTC
- TRBJ1-3 TRBV4-2 - CASTRGGGSTLSGNTIYF TGTGCCAGCACCAGAGGTGGTGGGTCCACTCTCTCTGGAAACACCATATATTTT
- TRBJ2-7 TRBV5-1 - CASSPAGPKYYEQYF TGCGCCAGCAGCCCTGCCGGGCCAAAGTACTACGAGCAGTACTTC
- TRBJ2-2 TRBV27 - CASSLSRTGELFF TGTGCCAGCAGTCTATCGCGCACCGGGGAGCTGTTTTTT
- TRBJ1-2 TRBV6-1 - CASSPRGGSYGYTF TGTGCCAGCAGTCCCCGGGGAGGGAGCTATGGCTACACCTTC
few TRBJ1-6 TRBV5-4 TRBD1 CASSLDRDSPLHF TGTGCCAGCAGCTTAGACAGGGATTCACCCCTCCACTTT
- TRBJ2-5 TRBV12-5 - CASGFGADQETQYF TGTGCTAGTGGTTTTGGGGCGGACCAAGAGACCCAGTACTTC
- TRBJ2-1 TRBV4-2 TRBD2 CASSIGGGANEQFF TGTGCCAGCAGCATTGGCGGGGGGGCCAATGAGCAGTTCTTC
few TRBJ1-5 TRBV6-1 TRBD1 CASRIDRGAQPQHF TGTGCCAGCAGGATAGACAGGGGCGCCCAGCCCCAGCATTTT
- TRBJ1-1 TRBV19 - CASSHIDSNTEAFF TGTGCCAGTAGTCATATCGACAGCAACACTGAAGCTTTCTTT
- TRBJ2-1 TRBV5-4 TRBD2 CASSQRGTSGTYNEQFF TGTGCCAGCAGCCAAAGAGGGACTAGCGGCACCTACAATGAGCAGTTCTTC
- TRBJ2-2 TRBV7-9 TRBD1 CASSLRQGRSGELFF TGTGCCAGCAGCTTGCGACAGGGACGGAGCGGGGAGCTGTTTTTT
- TRBJ2-4 TRBV13 TRBD2 CASSRSGGSHIQYF TGTGCCAGCAGCCGCAGCGGGGGGAGTCACATTCAGTACTTC
- TRBJ2-3 TRBV19 TRBD1 CASLPSIWGTDTDTQYF TGTGCCAGTCTCCCTAGTATATGGGGGACAGACACAGATACGCAGTATTTT
- TRBJ2-7 TRBV5-1 - CASIPGVGVDEQYF TGCGCCAGCATCCCTGGTGTGGGTGTGGACGAGCAGTACTTC
- TRBJ2-2 TRBV9 TRBD2 CASSVLAGGPNTGELFF TGTGCCAGCAGCGTGCTAGCGGGGGGGCCCAACACCGGGGAGCTGTTTTTT
- TRBJ2-3 TRBV30 - CAWSVLGTQYF TGTGCCTGGAGTGTTCTAGGGACGCAGTATTTT
- TRBJ1-2 TRBV6-6 - CASSYGGNGYTF TGTGCCAGCAGTTATGGGGGGAATGGCTACACCTTC
- TRBJ2-3 TRBV5-1 - CASRTPETTDTQYF TGCGCCAGCAGGACGCCGGAGACCACAGATACGCAGTATTTT
few TRBJ1-5 TRBV9 - CASSGDSNQPQHF TGTGCCAGCAGCGGAGATAGCAATCAGCCCCAGCATTTT
- TRBJ2-1 TRBV4-1 - CASTTETYNEQFF TGCGCCAGCACAACAGAGACCTACAATGAGCAGTTCTTC
- TRBJ2-3 TRBV7-2 - CASSLETDPLSTDTQYF TGTGCCAGCAGCTTAGAAACGGACCCCCTTAGCACAGATACGCAGTATTTT
- TRBJ2-3 TRBV6-6 - CASSPRGIETDTQYF TGTGCCAGCAGTCCCCGGGGGATTGAGACAGATACGCAGTATTTT
- TRBJ2-6 TRBV10-3 TRBD1 CAIGQGTLSGANVLTF TGTGCCATCGGACAGGGGACGTTGAGTGGGGCCAACGTCCTGACTTTC
- TRBJ1-2 TRBV4-1 TRBD1 CASSLGQGISYGYTF TGCGCCAGCAGCCTTGGACAGGGAATAAGCTATGGCTACACCTTC
- TRBJ1-4 TRBV5-4 TRBD1 CASSPDRGENEKLFF TGTGCCAGCAGCCCCGACAGGGGTGAGAATGAAAAACTGTTTTTT
- TRBJ2-3 TRBV7-3 - CASSPTGSTDTQYF TGTGCCAGCAGTCCTACAGGGAGTACAGATACGCAGTATTTT
- TRBJ2-3 TRBV5-4 - CASSSGRSTDTQYF TGTGCCAGCAGCTCGGGGAGGAGCACAGATACGCAGTATTTT
- TRBJ2-1 TRBV7-8 TRBD1 CASSSDRVGSWLNNEQFF TGTGCCAGCAGCTCCGACAGGGTAGGGTCTTGGTTGAACAATGAGCAGTTCTTC
- TRBJ1-4 TRBV7-8 - CASSVPGSLNEKLFF TGTGCCAGCAGCGTCCCGGGGAGCCTTAATGAAAAACTGTTTTTT
- TRBJ1-2 TRBV5-6 - CASSQTGGWRTPFNYGYTF TGTGCCAGCAGCCAAACGGGAGGGTGGAGGACTCCCTTTAACTATGGCTACACCTTC
few TRBJ1-6 TRBV7-9 - CASSEYMDSPLHF TGTGCCAGCAGCGAATATATGGATTCACCCCTCCACTTT
few TRBJ2-7 TRBV6-1 TRBD1 CASSAGTGGSEQYF TGTGCCAGCAGCGCCGGGACAGGGGGCAGCGAGCAGTACTTC
- TRBJ2-6 TRBV7-2 - CASSPLLFSGANVLTF TGTGCCAGCAGCCCCCTCCTGTTCTCTGGGGCCAACGTCCTGACTTTC
- TRBJ1-2 TRBV28 - CASSFTPWANGYTF TGTGCCAGCAGTTTTACACCTTGGGCGAATGGCTACACCTTC
- TRBJ2-3 TRBV5-8 - CASSLGDAASTDTQYF TGTGCCAGCAGCTTGGGGGACGCTGCTAGCACAGATACGCAGTATTTT